The T cell receptor beta chain described here comes from a study of identical twins' blood T cells. TCRdb analysed the 5' RACE reads with MiXCR anew, one entry per CDR3 protein. The profile shows 350,000 to 450,000 distinct CDR3 sequences, approximately 30% of them singletons. This clonotype has more than one count but fewer than ten. Germline V gene lookup returns CDR1 ENHRY and CDR2 SYGVKD. Trimming took 8 bases from V and 3 from J, leaving 8 bases between them. This CDR3 spans 11 amino acids. The sequence derives from a woman aged 18 to 50 in good health. This chain joins TRBV10-3 and TRBJ2-7; D possibly corresponds to TRBD1 (5 bases). The specimen was PBMCs. DNA of the CDR3: TGTGCCATCGCGACAGACTACGAGCAGTACTTC. As protein: CAIATDYEQYF.